This T cell receptor beta chain was obtained from a study of T-cell memory formation after mild COVID-19. As for the study in general: TCR clusters mostly belonged to single donors.

The germline CDR1 and CDR2 sequences are ENHRY and SYGVKD. V was pared by 6 bases and J by 2 bases, with 3 bases of the junction left unmatched. This CDR3 is built from 15 residues. Whole-study results and caveats: Shrinking CD4+ clones resided mostly in CM and EM, and CD8+ ones in EMRA. Day 15 to 85 contracting clones showed balanced CD4/CD8; later expanders leaned CD4+.

TCR alpha and TCR beta cDNA libraries carrying sample barcodes and UMIs were produced by 5'RACE using constant-segment primers. TCRdb re-called the 5' RACE reads with MiXCR, one entry per CDR3 protein. Of about 88,000 distinct CDR3 sequences in the sample, roughly 23% were seen once. A word on this clonotype: The antigen is unknown.

The chain employs TRBV10-3 and TRBJ2-3; TRBD2 agrees at 12 bases. The source material was PBMCs or a T cell subset sorted from them (not recorded which). The TCR comes from a man between 18 and 35 years old who had mild COVID-19 (a few samples of this study predate the infection). Cell type and time point are not known. CDR3: CAISRLAGDTDTQYF. CDR3 coding DNA: TGTGCCATCAGCCGACTAGCGGGGGACACAGATACGCAGTATTTT.